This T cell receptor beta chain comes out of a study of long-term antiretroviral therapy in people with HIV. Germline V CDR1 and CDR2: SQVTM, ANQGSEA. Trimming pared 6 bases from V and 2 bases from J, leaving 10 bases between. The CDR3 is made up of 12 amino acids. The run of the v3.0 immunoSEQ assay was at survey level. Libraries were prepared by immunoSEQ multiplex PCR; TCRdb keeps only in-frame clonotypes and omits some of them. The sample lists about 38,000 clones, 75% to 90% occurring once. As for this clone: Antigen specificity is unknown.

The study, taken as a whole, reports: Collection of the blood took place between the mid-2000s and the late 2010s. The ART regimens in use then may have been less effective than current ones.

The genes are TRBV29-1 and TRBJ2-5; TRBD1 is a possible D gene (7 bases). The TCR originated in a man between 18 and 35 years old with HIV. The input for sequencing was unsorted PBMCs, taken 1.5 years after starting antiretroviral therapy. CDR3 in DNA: TGCAGCGTCGGGGGACAGCAAGAGACCCAGTACTTC. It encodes CSVGGQQETQYF.